These 24 T cell receptor beta chains came from one sample sequenced in a study of preoperative IRX-2 immunotherapy in early breast cancer. Sequencing was performed with immunoSEQ multiplex PCR; in TCRdb, only in-frame clones are kept and a portion is missing. The sample carries fewer than 3,500 clones, roughly 76% recorded once. Treatment noted: preoperative locoregional IRX-2 cytokine immunotherapy. The material was tumor tissue, obtained after IRX-2 immunotherapy. All receptors come from a human donor with breast cancer.

This clone is classed as large (0.1 to 1%). CDR3 residues: CSATGAKGKGYGYTF. The CDR3 DNA sequence: TGCAGCGCGACAGGGGCGAAGGGTAAAGGCTATGGCTACACCTTC. The rearrangement uses TRBV29-1 and TRBJ1-2, with 8 bases identical to TRBD1. J lost 4 bases, V lost 7 bases, and 14 bases had no gene match. The CDR3 spans 15 residues. In germline, CDR1 is SQVTM, CDR2 ANQGSEA.

The chain combines TRBV19 with TRBJ1-1; D remains ambiguous. Germline lookup yields CDR1 LNHDA and CDR2 SQIVND (reference sequence). Trimming took off 5 bases at V and 0 bases at J, with 13 bases between the two ends. The CDR3 is 15 residues long. CDR3 sequence (DNA): TGTGCCAGTAGTTCTATTCTGTCCATGAACACTGAAGCTTTCTTT. This codes for CASSSILSMNTEAFF. The complete variable domain, with remaining parts taken from reference TRBV19 and TRBJ1-1, reads DGGITQSPKYLFRKEGQNVTLSCEQNLNHDAMYWYRQDPGQGLRLIYYSQIVNDFQKGDIAEGYSVSREKKESFPLTVTSAQKNPTAFYLCASSSILSMNTEAFFGQGTRLTVV.

The chain links TRBV19 to TRBJ1-2; the match to TRBD1 covers 7 bases. The junction had 12 bases not matched to a gene; V was cut back by 7 bases and J by 4 bases. This CDR3 has 15 residues. In germline, CDR1 is LNHDA, CDR2 SQIVND (reference sequence). This CDR3 reads CASTRVAGGVYGYTF. The CDR3, as DNA: TGTGCCAGTACCCGGGTGGCAGGGGGTGTCTATGGCTACACCTTC.

The chain recombines TRBV27 with TRBJ1-2, with D unresolved. V was cut by 3 bases and J by 7 bases, with 12 bases left in between. This CDR3 region has 13 residues. From germline, CDR1 is MNHEY and CDR2 SMNVEV (reference sequence). The CDR3 protein is CASSFSPNGGYTF. The CDR3 bases are TGTGCCAGCAGTTTCAGCCCCAACGGTGGCTACACCTTC.

This clone occurred once. In nucleotides, the CDR3 is TGTGCCAGCAGCACCGGACAGGGAACCGGGGAGCTGTTTTTT. It translates to CASSTGQGTGELFF. J is TRBJ2-2 and V is TRBV11-3, with TRBD1 matching over 8 bases. The CDR3 is 14 amino acids. Trimming took 5 bases from V and 5 from J; bases not matched to a gene: 4. Germline loops: CDR1 SGHNT, CDR2 YENEEA.

This sequence joins TRBV6-8 and TRBJ1-2; TRBD1 matches 9 bases. The germline V gene has CDR1 MNHGY and CDR2 SAAAGT. The CDR3 length is 14 residues. Unmatched junction bases numbered 5, after V lost 4 bases and J lost 5 bases. The chain's CDR3 is CASSFSTGGYGYTF. In nucleotides, the CDR3 is TGTGCCAGCAGTTTCTCGACAGGGGGGTATGGCTACACCTTC.

The genes are TRBV11-3 and TRBJ1-4, with TRBD1 identical over 8 bases. In germline, CDR1 is SGHNT, CDR2 YENEEA. V lost 6 bases to trimming and J lost 7 bases; unmatched junction nucleotides: 7. This CDR3 has 14 residues. CDR3 in amino acids: CASRQGQAGEKLFF. In DNA, the CDR3 is TGTGCCAGCAGACAGGGACAGGCGGGTGAAAAACTGTTTTTT.

This rearrangement joins TRBV14 to TRBJ1-1; D is unresolved. The germline CDR1 and CDR2 sequences are SGHDN and FVKESK. V shed 2 bases and J shed 1 base, with 5 bases lying between them. The CDR3 extends over 13 amino acids. The CDR3 coding sequence is TGTGCCAGCAGCCAACGAAGGAACACTGAAGCTTTCTTT. Translated: CASSQRRNTEAFF.

The DNA of the CDR3 is TGCGCCAGCAGTGAGAGGCAGGGTCGGAGCACAGATACGCAGTATTTT. Amino acid sequence: CASSERQGRSTDTQYF. The chain employs TRBV10-2 and TRBJ2-3; tentatively, D is TRBD1 (5 bases). Between the trimmed V and J ends, which lost 2 bases and 0 bases, there was a span of 12 bases. CDR1 and CDR2 (germline): WSHSY, SAAADI. The CDR3 length is 16 residues.

This clone is a singleton in its sample. The chain carries TRBV6-8 and TRBJ2-3, with 9 nucleotides matching TRBD2. Germline loops: CDR1 MNHGY, CDR2 SAAAGT. The CDR3 consists of 15 residues. Trimming took 5 bases from V and 4 from J; bases not matched to a gene: 7. The CDR3 region has the DNA TGTGCCAGCAGTGAGGCGGGAGGGCCCCCAGATACGCAGTATTTT. Translation gives CASSEAGGPPDTQYF.

V is TRBV6-8 and J is TRBJ2-7; 9 bases agree with TRBD1. CDR1 and CDR2 from the germline V gene are MNHGY and SAAAGT. CDR3 length: 19 amino acids. Trimming at V came to 8 bases and at J to 3 bases, leaving 23 bases not matched to a gene. CDR3 coding DNA: TGTGCCAGCCCTTCCGAAGACAGGGGGGAGGACTGGAGGGGCTACGAGCAGTACTTC. It is translated as CASPSEDRGEDWRGYEQYF.

The rearrangement joins TRBV12-5 to TRBJ1-1; TRBD1 matches at 11 bases. This CDR3 has 14 residues. Per germline, CDR1 LGHNT and CDR2 FRNRAP. As DNA, the CDR3 is TGTGCCCGACGGACAGGGGGCATCGGCACTGAAGCTTTCTTT. Its protein is CARRTGGIGTEAFF.

V is TRBV28 and J is TRBJ2-7; 9 positions match TRBD1. Germline V lookup: CDR1 MDHEN, CDR2 SYDVKM. The CDR3 runs 14 residues. V gave up 9 bases and J gave up 3 bases; unmatched junction bases: 9. In DNA form, the CDR3 reads TGTGCCAGGTTCCCGGGACAGGGCGTCTACGAGCAGTACTTC. Encoded protein: CARFPGQGVYEQYF.

The V call is TRBV18, the J call TRBJ1-1; 9 nucleotides align to TRBD1. V dropped 6 bases and J dropped 1; count of bases not matched to a gene: 12. Germline V gene lookup returns CDR1 KGHSH and CDR2 LQKENI. This CDR3 region has 17 residues. Here the CDR3 reads CASSHINRGRGNTEAFF. In DNA, the CDR3 is TGTGCCAGCTCCCACATCAACAGGGGGCGAGGGAACACTGAAGCTTTCTTT.

The chain has TRBV19 and TRBJ1-2; D is unresolved. CDR1 and CDR2 (germline): LNHDA, SQIVND (reference sequence). The V end was cut by 1 base, the J end by 1 base, with 4 bases between. This CDR3 is built from 13 residues. For the CDR3, the DNA is TGTGCCAGTAGTATAGTGCTTAACTATGGCTACACCTTC. Residues: CASSIVLNYGYTF.

A word on this clone: One end of the junction is discordant with germline, which a read error may explain. The rearrangement links TRBV6-8 to TRBJ2-7, with TRBD1 identical over 9 bases. Germline assignment: CDR1 MNHGY and CDR2 SAAAGT. The CDR3 length is 14 residues. The CDR3 coding sequence is TGTGCCATCAGTCCCCGGGACAGGGTCTACGAGCAGTACTTC. It translates to CAISPRDRVYEQYF.

This clone was seen only once. The chain uses TRBV6-8 and TRBJ2-5; possibly TRBD2 for D (6 bases). Germline loops: CDR1 MNHGY, CDR2 SAAAGT. V lost 2 bases and J 7 bases, leaving 23 bases between the germline ends. This CDR3 has 17 amino acids. Here the CDR3 reads CASSYPKRLVRVGTQYF. CDR3 sequence (DNA): TGTGCCAGCAGTTACCCGAAACGACTAGTTCGAGTGGGGACCCAGTACTTC.

The CDR3 here is CASSLTSGGALDEQFF. CDR3 nucleotides: TGCGCCAGCAGCTTGACTAGCGGGGGGGCTCTCGATGAGCAGTTCTTC. The genes are TRBV5-1 and TRBJ2-1, with 13 bases fitting TRBD2. Looked up from germline, CDR1 is SGHRS and CDR2 is YFSETQ. Trimming cost V 1 base and J 8 bases; bases outside gene matches: 6. The CDR3 covers 16 residues.

This clone was counted a few times. The chain couples TRBV28 to TRBJ2-5; 7 bases agree with TRBD1. Trimming removed 2 bases from V and 3 bases from J; junction bases left unmatched: 9. The V gene's germline CDR1 is MDHEN and CDR2 SYDVKM. The CDR3 runs to 16 residues. In DNA, the CDR3 is TGTGCCAGCAGTTTAGGGGGCGCCAGGGGGAAAGAGACCCAGTACTTC. Protein sequence: CASSLGGARGKETQYF.

The V gene is TRBV29-1, the J gene TRBJ2-7; TRBD2 matches at 10 bases. CDR1 and CDR2 (germline): SQVTM, ANQGSEA. Trimming cost V 5 bases and J 3 bases; bases outside gene matches: 7. CDR3 length: 14 residues. For the CDR3, the DNA is TGCAGCGTTAAGGAGCGGGAGGGCCGCTACGAGCAGTACTTC. Its protein product is CSVKEREGRYEQYF.

The chain joins TRBV28 to TRBJ1-3, with D unresolved. This CDR3 has 20 residues. The V end lost 3 bases, the J end lost 0 bases, and 24 bases lay between the germline ends. Germline CDR1 and CDR2: MDHEN and SYDVKM. The CDR3 coding sequence is TGTGCCAGCAGTTTGGGTCCCCGGCCCATCCGGATGCACTCTGGAAACACCATATATTTT. Protein: CASSLGPRPIRMHSGNTIYF.

The chain recombines TRBV30 with TRBJ2-5; 11 bases map to TRBD2. J gave up 5 bases and V 3 bases, and 8 bases lay outside the gene matches. Per the germline V gene, CDR1 is GTSNPN and CDR2 is SVGIG (reference sequence). The CDR3 sequence is 15 residues long. CDR3 DNA: TGTGCCTGGAGGGGGCTAGCGGGAGGTGCTGAGACCCAGTACTTC. Residues: CAWRGLAGGAETQYF.

The table lists this clone with a count of one. The chain is built from TRBV19 and TRBJ2-3; D remains ambiguous. The CDR3 runs 13 residues. In germline, CDR1 is LNHDA, CDR2 SQIVND (reference sequence). V dropped 3 bases and J dropped 6 bases, with 10 bases sitting between them. CDR3 sequence (DNA): TGTGCCAGTAGTATTCGTACGACTGATACGCAGTATTTT. This translates into CASSIRTTDTQYF.

Only one count was recorded for this clone. This sequence joins TRBV6-8 and TRBJ1-4; 9 nucleotides line up with TRBD1. The CDR3 loop spans 17 amino acids. CDR1 and CDR2 (germline): MNHGY, SAAAGT. V lost 5 bases to trimming and J lost 2 bases; unmatched junction nucleotides: 9. The CDR3 here is CASSDGQGRATNEKLFF. CDR3 nucleotide sequence: TGTGCCAGCAGTGATGGACAGGGGCGGGCGACTAATGAAAAACTGTTTTTT.